This TCR beta chain was found in a study of tumor-infiltrating lymphocytes in primary liver carcinoma. Study findings and constraints: With p = 0.039, the top-250-clone fraction in tumors significantly exceeded that in blood.

Total RNA (approximately 500 ng) served as template for TCR beta cDNA synthesis primed by a constant-region primer. Sequencing libraries for TCR beta derived from three nested multiplex PCR rounds that used slightly modified ARM-PCR. The two initial PCR rounds, nine to eleven cycles each, used TRBV1-TRBV30 forward and C-beta reverse primers. TCRdb reanalysed the multiplex PCR reads using MiXCR and keeps one entry per CDR3 protein. The profile shows 90,000 to 150,000 distinct CDR3 sequences, approximately 70% of them singletons. This clonotype has just one count. Its specificity is not known. The junction differs from germline at one of its ends, possibly a read error. For each extraction, RNA and DNA were obtained together from approximately 20-30 mg of unsorted bulk tissue. The CDR3 sequence is 13 residues long. The germline gives CDR1 MNHEY, CDR2 SVGAGI.

The sample comprised liver tumor tissue from sampling region 1. Subset meaning: tumor region T1, superior pole. This receptor was taken from a woman in her sixties or seventies with primary liver carcinoma and hepatitis B virus infection. The rearrangement joins TRBV6-5 to TRBJ2-5, with D possibly matching TRBD1 (6 bases). The CDR3 loop is CASRTTGTGTPYF. CDR3 DNA sequence: TGTGCCAGCAGGACCACAGGGACGGGGACCCCGTACTTC.